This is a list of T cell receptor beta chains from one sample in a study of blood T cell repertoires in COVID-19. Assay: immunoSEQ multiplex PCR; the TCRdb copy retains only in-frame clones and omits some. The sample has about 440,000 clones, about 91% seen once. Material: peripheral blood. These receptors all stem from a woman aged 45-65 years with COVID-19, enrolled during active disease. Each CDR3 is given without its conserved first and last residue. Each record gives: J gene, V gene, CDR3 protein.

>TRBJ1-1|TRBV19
ASRKGVANTEAF
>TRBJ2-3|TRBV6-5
ASSSPRPSGRDTQY
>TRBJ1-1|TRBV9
ASSVVSNTEAF
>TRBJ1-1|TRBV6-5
ASRLDGSVNTEAF
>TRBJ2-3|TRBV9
ASSVGAGGGDTQY
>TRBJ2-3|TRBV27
ASSFIAGGPADTQY
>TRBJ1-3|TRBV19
ASRGGRKGHSGNTIY
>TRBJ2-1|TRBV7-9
ASSLGRDNEQF
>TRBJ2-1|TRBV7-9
ASSRGLAGYNEQF
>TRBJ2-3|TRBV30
AWASRGGRADTQY
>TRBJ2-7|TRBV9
ASSQGGGGAEEQY
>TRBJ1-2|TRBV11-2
ASSPGGAYGYT
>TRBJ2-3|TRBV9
ASSAPAKGASDTQY
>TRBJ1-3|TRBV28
ASSPQGLIEGNTIY
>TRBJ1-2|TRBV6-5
ASSYTGEGYT
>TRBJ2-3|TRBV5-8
ASSLDGSETDTQY
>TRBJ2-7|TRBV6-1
ASSEAAVRGTYEQY
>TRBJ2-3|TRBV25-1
ASSERSGGATDTQY
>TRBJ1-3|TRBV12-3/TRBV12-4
ASSEPGEHTIY
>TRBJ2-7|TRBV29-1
SVAGDRGREQY
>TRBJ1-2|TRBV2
ASVTPGGYT
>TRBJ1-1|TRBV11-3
ASSSGTANTEAF
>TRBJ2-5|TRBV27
ASSLLTGPGPKTQY
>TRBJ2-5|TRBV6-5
ASSYSSGEETQY
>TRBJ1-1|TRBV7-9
ASSQAPKTEAF
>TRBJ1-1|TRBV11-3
ASSAGGTGERTEAF
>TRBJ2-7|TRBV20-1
SVGVQY
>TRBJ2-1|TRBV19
ASSPPIGEQF
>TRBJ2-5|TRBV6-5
AIWAGAETQY
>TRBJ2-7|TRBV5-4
ASSLGTGTYEQY
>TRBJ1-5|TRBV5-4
ASSRGGSNQPQH
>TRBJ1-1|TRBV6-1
ASSEARAGVPL
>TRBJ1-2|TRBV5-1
ASSLLGDRDGRDGYT
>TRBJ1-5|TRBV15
ATSRGWQGGNQPQH
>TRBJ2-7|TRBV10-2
ASSGDASHEQY
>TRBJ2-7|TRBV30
AWSVRDTYEQY
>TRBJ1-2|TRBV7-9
ASSEGAMKYGYT
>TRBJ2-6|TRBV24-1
ATSDGAGSLGANVLT
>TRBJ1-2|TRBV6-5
ASRDREKFRHGYT
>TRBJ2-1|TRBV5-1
ASRPGLSSYNEQF
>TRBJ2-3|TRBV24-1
ATSGPGGLAGRTDTQY
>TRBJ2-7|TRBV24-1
ATSDGTGVPYEQY
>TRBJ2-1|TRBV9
ASSVGARQGGNEQF